The 21 T cell receptor beta chains in this list originate from one sample, sequenced in a study of metastatic and nonmetastatic thyroid tumors. The entire patient cohort was treatment-naive prior to thyroid surgery. TCRdb reanalyzed the PCR reads via MiXCR. The table shows approximately 90,000 clones, with approximately 9% occurring only once. The sequencing sample was made of blood. These TCRs come from a female donor with papillary thyroid cancer or a benign thyroid nodule (not recorded which). Some clones in this sample may be carry-over from other donors' samples.

This clone was seen repeatedly, ten times or more. This chain joins TRBV6-4 and TRBJ2-2; D is possibly TRBD1 (6 bases). This CDR3 spans 15 amino acids. Trimming pared 6 bases from V and 3 bases from J, leaving 14 bases between. CDR1 MRHNA and CDR2 SNTAGT come from the germline V gene. For the CDR3, the DNA is TGTGCCAGCAGCGCCTCAGGGGCTGACACCGGGGAGCTGTTTTTT. This gives the protein CASSASGADTGELFF.

Of note for this clone: Sequence at one end of the junction differs from germline and may be a read error. The V and J genes are TRBV6-5 and TRBJ2-2; no reliable D call. The CDR3 runs 17 residues. The V gene's germline CDR1 is MNHEY and CDR2 SVGAGI. The CDR3 nucleotides are TGTGCCAGCAGTTACTCTCCCGTGGGGTTTAACACCTGGGAGCTGTTTTTT. This sequence encodes CASSYSPVGFNTWELFF.

V is TRBV10-3 and J is TRBJ2-5; tentative D call: TRBD2 (5 bases). The CDR3 covers 12 residues. Between the trimmed V and J ends, which lost 4 bases and 9 bases, there was a span of 12 bases. Germline V lookup: CDR1 ENHRY, CDR2 SYGVKD. CDR3 nucleotides: TGTGCCATCAGTGCCTCCCAAGCGGCCCAGTACTTC. As protein: CAISASQAAQYF.

This clone has just a few counts. Just one base apart from a much larger clone, this may be a read error. The V gene is TRBV3-1, the J gene TRBJ1-1; D gene uncertain. Germline values: CDR1 LGHDT, CDR2 YNNKEL (reference sequence). The V gene lost 4 bases and the J gene lost 0 bases, with 15 bases spanning the gap. The CDR3 is made up of 16 amino acids. Here the CDR3 reads CASSPPWRGMNTEAFF. The CDR3 nucleotides read TGTGCCAGCAGCCCCCCTTGGAGAGGAATGAACACTGAAGCTTTCTTT.

This clone has at least ten counts. V gene TRBV4-2 combines with J gene TRBJ1-1, with TRBD1 matching over 9 bases. J was trimmed by 4 bases and V by 0 bases; bases with no gene match: 9. CDR1 is LGHNA and CDR2 is YNFKEQ in the germline V gene. CDR3 length: 17 residues. In DNA form, the CDR3 reads TGTGCCAGCAGCCAAGAGCTGACTCCGGGACAGGGCACTGAAGCTTTCTTT. It yields the protein CASSQELTPGQGTEAFF.

Many counts were recorded for this clone. This rearrangement joins TRBV6-4 to TRBJ2-3, with TRBD2 identical over 11 bases. The CDR3 has 16 residues. The ends lost 0 bases at V and 4 bases at J; junction bases unmatched: 3. The V gene's germline CDR1 is MRHNA and CDR2 SNTAGT. The CDR3, as DNA: TGTGCCAGCAGTGACTCTACTAGCGGGGGATCAGATACGCAGTATTTT. Translated, it gives CASSDSTSGGSDTQYF.

The table lists this clone with many counts. The V and J genes are TRBV24-1 and TRBJ2-3, with 8 bases matching TRBD1. The germline gives CDR1 KGHDR, CDR2 SFDVKD. The CDR3 has 14 amino acids. V lost 7 bases and J lost 0; bases outside the gene matches: 2. CDR3 coding DNA: TGTGCCACCAGCCGACAGGGGAGCACAGATACGCAGTATTTT. As protein: CATSRQGSTDTQYF.

This clone has a handful of counts. The J gene is TRBJ1-2, the V gene TRBV29-1; 8 positions match TRBD1. In germline, CDR1 is SQVTM, CDR2 ANQGSEA. This CDR3 has 13 amino acids. Trimming removed 4 bases from V and 2 bases from J; junction bases left unmatched: 3. The CDR3 region has the DNA TGCAGCGTTGGGACAGGGTCAAACTATGGCTACACCTTC. This translates into CSVGTGSNYGYTF.

CDR3: CASSLNRGLSLDEKLFF. The CDR3 coding sequence is TGTGCCAGCAGCTTGAACAGGGGGCTCTCCTTGGATGAAAAACTGTTTTTT. This chain uses TRBV5-6 with TRBJ1-4; 9 bases align to TRBD1. CDR1 SGHDT and CDR2 YYEEEE come from the germline V gene. The CDR3 is 17 amino acids. The V gene end was trimmed by 1 base and the J gene end by 6 bases; junction bases not matched to a gene: 10.

This clone was observed many times. The chain couples TRBV19 to TRBJ2-7, with 8 bases lining up with TRBD1. V was pared by 3 bases and J by 6 bases, with 7 bases of the junction left unmatched. From germline, CDR1 is LNHDA and CDR2 SQIVND (reference sequence). The CDR3 sequence is 14 residues long. The CDR3 sequence is CASSIKGRGREQYF. CDR3 DNA sequence: TGTGCCAGTAGTATCAAGGGCAGGGGGCGCGAGCAGTACTTC.

This clone came up many times. The V gene is TRBV5-1, the J gene TRBJ2-2; the D gene could be TRBD1 or TRBD2 (5 bases each). This CDR3 contains 15 residues. The germline CDR1 and CDR2 sequences are SGHRS and YFSETQ. Trimming stripped 6 bases from V and 1 base from J, with 13 bases between. CDR3 nucleotides: TGCGCCAGCAAACCTTGGGACCGGAACACCGGGGAGCTGTTTTTT. As protein: CASKPWDRNTGELFF.

Ten or more counts support this clone. Other nucleotide sequences from this sample produce the same CDR3. V gene TRBV24-1 combines with J gene TRBJ2-1, with 8 nucleotides matching TRBD1. The CDR3 runs 15 residues. Trimming took 8 bases from V and 6 from J; bases not matched to a gene: 11. CDR1 and CDR2 from the germline V gene are KGHDR and SFDVKD. The CDR3 coding sequence is TGTGCCACCACAGACCGGACAGGGCTAATCAATGAGCAGTTCTTC. Translated: CATTDRTGLINEQFF.

This clone has ten or more counts. This rearrangement joins TRBV24-1 to TRBJ2-3, with D perhaps assigned TRBD1 or TRBD2 (7 bases each). From germline, CDR1 is KGHDR and CDR2 SFDVKD. V was shortened by 3 bases and J by 8 bases, with 11 bases between the two germline ends. CDR3 length equals 13 residues. The CDR3 sequence is CATSDVRGGTQYF. CDR3 bases: TGTGCCACCAGTGATGTCAGGGGGGGTACGCAGTATTTT.

The chain links TRBV11-2 to TRBJ2-1; 11 bases fit TRBD2. With 6 bases clipped from V and 6 bases from J, the junction kept 7 bases outside the gene matches. There are 15 residues in the CDR3. CDR1 and CDR2 from the germline V gene are SGHAT and FQNNGV. CDR3 coding DNA: TGTGCCAGCAGTTTCGGACTAGCGGGCTTCAATGAGCAGTTCTTC. This encodes CASSFGLAGFNEQFF.

This clone was seen ten or more times. This chain joins TRBV6-1 and TRBJ2-7; D uncertain. The germline CDR1 and CDR2 sequences are MNHNS and SASEGT. This CDR3 spans 12 amino acids. V was trimmed by 8 bases and J by 2 bases, leaving 10 bases between them. CDR3 DNA sequence: TGTGCCAGCCGGTCAGGAGCCTACGAGCAGTACTTC. This gives the protein CASRSGAYEQYF.

This clone was counted ten times or more. This chain uses TRBV11-2 with TRBJ2-3, with 10 positions matching TRBD1. V lost 5 bases to trimming and J lost 3 bases; unmatched junction nucleotides: 11. The CDR3 consists of 17 residues. Germline-derived CDR1 and CDR2 are SGHAT and FQNNGV. The CDR3 bases are TGTGCCAGCAGCCTACGGACAGGGGGGGGCAAGACAGATACGCAGTATTTT. Its protein product is CASSLRTGGGKTDTQYF.

This clone was counted at least ten times. This sequence joins TRBV15 and TRBJ1-5; 7 nucleotides align to TRBD1. The germline gives CDR1 LNHNV, CDR2 YYDKDF (reference sequence). The trim removed 0 bases at V and 9 bases at J, leaving 8 bases unmatched. The length of the CDR3 is 15 residues. The CDR3 is CATSREGQGVGPQHF. CDR3 in DNA: TGTGCCACCAGCAGAGAAGGGCAGGGGGTTGGGCCCCAGCATTTT.

The table lists this clone with a few counts. The chain links TRBV6-1 to TRBJ2-7, with D possibly being TRBD2 (6 bases). Trimming pared 8 bases from V and 3 bases from J, leaving 14 bases between. CDR3 length: 13 amino acids. Germline CDR1 is MNHNS and CDR2 is SASEGT. The CDR3 nucleotides are TGTGCCAGCCTACTAGCTGGGAACTACGAGCAGTACTTC. Amino acids: CASLLAGNYEQYF.

This clone was detected only a few times. CDR3 sequence: CASRGSTSGGRQETQYF. CDR3 in DNA: TGTGCCAGCAGAGGATCTACTAGCGGGGGCCGCCAAGAGACCCAGTACTTC. This sequence joins TRBV6-4 and TRBJ2-5; 11 nucleotides match TRBD2. Germline V CDR1 and CDR2: MRHNA, SNTAGT. Trimming at V came to 6 bases and at J to 1 base, leaving 10 bases not matched to a gene. There are 17 residues in the CDR3.

This clone came up many times. V usage is TRBV30 and J usage is TRBJ1-1, with 7 bases lining up with TRBD1. This CDR3 contains 14 residues. After removal of 7 bases from V and 0 bases from J, the junction contained 8 bases not matched to a gene. Germline lookup yields CDR1 GTSNPN and CDR2 SVGIG (reference sequence). CDR3 in DNA: TGTGCCTCCTACAGGGGTGGTTTGAACACTGAAGCTTTCTTT. Translating gives CASYRGGLNTEAFF.

This clone was recorded at least ten times. The chain employs TRBV25-1 and TRBJ1-1; D not resolved. The CDR3 consists of 11 residues. Germline V CDR1 and CDR2: MGHDK, SYGVNS. The germline V and J ends were trimmed by 11 bases and 6 bases, with 13 bases remaining between them. The CDR3 DNA is TGTGCCGTGTGGGCCAGCGCTGAAGCTTTCTTT. Encoded protein: CAVWASAEAFF.